The source of this T cell receptor (beta chain) is a study of cytotoxic CD8 clonotypes in ibrutinib-treated CLL. Overall study context: Among responders, roughly 24 were partial and 2 complete; after median roughly 68 months, approximately 15 stayed remitted and 12 progressed. Notes on the study in general: Treatment left the uncommon public clonotypes either contracted or stable in frequency.

TCRdb's table, derived via immunoSEQ multiplex PCR, lists solely in-frame clones and lacks some. The top ten clones hold about 27% of a sample with approximately 32,000 clones, approximately 69% of them seen once. Germline-derived CDR1 and CDR2 are LGHNA and YNFKEQ. The CDR3 totals 14 residues. The germline V and J ends were trimmed by 4 bases and 5 bases, with 14 bases remaining between them. This clone occurred a few times. The antigen is not known. The clonotype comes from a human donor with chronic lymphocytic leukemia. The chain has TRBV4-2 and TRBJ2-5; TRBD1 might be the D (6 bases). The specimen was PBMCs, collected before ibrutinib treatment. CDR3 sequence: CASSRLPGAETQYF. The CDR3 bases are TGTGCCAGCAGCCGACTGCCAGGGGCGGAGACCCAGTACTTC.